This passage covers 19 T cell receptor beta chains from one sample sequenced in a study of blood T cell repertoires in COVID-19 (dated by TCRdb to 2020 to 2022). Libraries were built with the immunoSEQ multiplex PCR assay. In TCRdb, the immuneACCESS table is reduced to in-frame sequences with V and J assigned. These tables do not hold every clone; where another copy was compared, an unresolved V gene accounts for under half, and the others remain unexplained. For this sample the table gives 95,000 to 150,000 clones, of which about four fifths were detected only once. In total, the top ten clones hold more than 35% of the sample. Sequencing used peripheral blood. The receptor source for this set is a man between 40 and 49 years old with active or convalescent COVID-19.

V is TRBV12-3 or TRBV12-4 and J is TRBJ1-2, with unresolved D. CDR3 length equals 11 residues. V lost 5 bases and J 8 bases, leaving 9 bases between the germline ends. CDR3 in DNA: TGTGCCAGCAGTCTGGCGGGGGGCTACACCTTC. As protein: CASSLAGGYTF.

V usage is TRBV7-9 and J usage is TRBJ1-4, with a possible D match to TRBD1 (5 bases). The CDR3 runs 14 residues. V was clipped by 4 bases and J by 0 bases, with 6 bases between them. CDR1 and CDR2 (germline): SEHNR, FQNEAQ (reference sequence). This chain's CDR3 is CASSSGTTNEKLFF. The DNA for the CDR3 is TGTGCCAGCAGCTCAGGGACAACTAATGAAAAACTGTTTTTT.

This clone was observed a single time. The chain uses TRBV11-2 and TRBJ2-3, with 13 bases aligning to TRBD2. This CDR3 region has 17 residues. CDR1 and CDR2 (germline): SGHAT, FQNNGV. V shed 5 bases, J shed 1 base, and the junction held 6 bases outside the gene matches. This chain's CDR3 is CASSDGLAGARTDTQYF. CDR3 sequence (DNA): TGTGCCAGCAGCGACGGACTAGCGGGGGCCCGCACAGATACGCAGTATTTT.

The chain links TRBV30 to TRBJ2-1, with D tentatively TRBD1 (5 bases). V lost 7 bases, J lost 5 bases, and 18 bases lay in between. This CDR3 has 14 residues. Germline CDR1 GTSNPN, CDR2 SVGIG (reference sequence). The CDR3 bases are TGTGCCTCCACCGGACAAACTGCGAACAATGAGCAGTTCTTC. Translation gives CASTGQTANNEQFF.

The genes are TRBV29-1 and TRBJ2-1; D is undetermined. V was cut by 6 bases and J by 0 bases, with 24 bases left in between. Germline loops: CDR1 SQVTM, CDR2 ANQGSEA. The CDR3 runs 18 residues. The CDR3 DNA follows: TGCAGCGTCGAATCGACTCTCGCTTTCCTTAGCTCCTACAATGAGCAGTTCTTC. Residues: CSVESTLAFLSSYNEQFF.

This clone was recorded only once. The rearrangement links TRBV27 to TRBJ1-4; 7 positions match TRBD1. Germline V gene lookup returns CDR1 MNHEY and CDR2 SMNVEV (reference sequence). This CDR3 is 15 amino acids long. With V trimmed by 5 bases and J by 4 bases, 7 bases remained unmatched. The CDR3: CASSPPDRVNEKLFF. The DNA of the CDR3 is TGTGCCAGCAGTCCCCCTGACAGGGTTAATGAAAAACTGTTTTTT.

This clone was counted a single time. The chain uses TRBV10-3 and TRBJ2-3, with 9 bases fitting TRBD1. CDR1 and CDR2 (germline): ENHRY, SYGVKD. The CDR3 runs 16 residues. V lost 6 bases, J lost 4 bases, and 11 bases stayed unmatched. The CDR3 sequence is CAIRVSPGQGADTQYF. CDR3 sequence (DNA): TGTGCCATCAGAGTTAGTCCGGGACAGGGTGCAGATACGCAGTATTTT.

Here the CDR3 reads CASSQVTYNSPLHF. In DNA, the CDR3 is TGCGCCAGCAGCCAAGTCACCTATAATTCACCCCTCCACTTT. The chain carries TRBV4-3 and TRBJ1-6; D ambiguous. Germline CDR1 is LGHNA and CDR2 is YSLEER. Trimming left V 1 base short and J 2 bases short, with 3 bases between. This CDR3 comprises 14 residues.

The CDR3 loop is CASAGGLRDQPQHF. The CDR3 nucleotides are TGTGCCAGCGCCGGGGGGCTGAGGGATCAGCCCCAGCATTTT. The chain carries TRBV6-5 and TRBJ1-5, with TRBD1 as a possible D gene (6 bases). Germline CDR1 and CDR2: MNHEY and SVGAGI. Between the trimmed V and J ends, which lost 8 bases and 5 bases, there was a span of 16 bases. CDR3 length: 14 amino acids.

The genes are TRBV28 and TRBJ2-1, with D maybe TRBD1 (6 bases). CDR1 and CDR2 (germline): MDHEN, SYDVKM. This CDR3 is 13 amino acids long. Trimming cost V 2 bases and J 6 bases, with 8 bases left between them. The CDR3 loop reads CASSLTGFNEQFF. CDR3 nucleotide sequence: TGTGCCAGCAGTTTAACAGGGTTCAATGAGCAGTTCTTC.

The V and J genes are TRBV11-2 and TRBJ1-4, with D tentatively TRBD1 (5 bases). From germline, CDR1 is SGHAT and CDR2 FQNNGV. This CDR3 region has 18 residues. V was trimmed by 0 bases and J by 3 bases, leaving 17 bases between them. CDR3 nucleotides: TGTGCCAGCAGCTTAGATCGGGCCCGGAGGGGACCTAATGAAAAACTGTTTTTT. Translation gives CASSLDRARRGPNEKLFF.

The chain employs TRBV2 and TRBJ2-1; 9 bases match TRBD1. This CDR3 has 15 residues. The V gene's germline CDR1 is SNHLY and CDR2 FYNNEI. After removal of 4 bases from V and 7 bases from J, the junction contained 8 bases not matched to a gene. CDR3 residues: CASSGWDRAVNEQFF. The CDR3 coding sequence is TGTGCCAGCAGTGGGTGGGACAGGGCTGTGAATGAGCAGTTCTTC.

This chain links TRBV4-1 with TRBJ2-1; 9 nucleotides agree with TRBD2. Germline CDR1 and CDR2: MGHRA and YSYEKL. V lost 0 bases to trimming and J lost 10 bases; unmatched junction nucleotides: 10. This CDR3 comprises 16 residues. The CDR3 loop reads CASSQDLGTSLREQFF. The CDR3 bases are TGCGCCAGCAGCCAAGATCTTGGGACTAGCTTACGGGAGCAGTTCTTC.

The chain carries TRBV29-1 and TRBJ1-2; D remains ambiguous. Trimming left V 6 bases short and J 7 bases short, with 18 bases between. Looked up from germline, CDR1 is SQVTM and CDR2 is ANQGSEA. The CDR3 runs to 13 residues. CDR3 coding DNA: TGCAGCGTCGAACAGCGGATGGTGGGTGGCTACACCTTC. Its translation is CSVEQRMVGGYTF. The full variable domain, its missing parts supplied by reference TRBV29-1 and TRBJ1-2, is SAVISQKPSRDICQRGTSLTIQCQVDSQVTMMFWYRQQPGQSLTLIATANQGSEATYESGFVIDKFPISRPNLTFSTLTVSNMSPEDSSIYLCSVEQRMVGGYTFGSGTRLTVV.

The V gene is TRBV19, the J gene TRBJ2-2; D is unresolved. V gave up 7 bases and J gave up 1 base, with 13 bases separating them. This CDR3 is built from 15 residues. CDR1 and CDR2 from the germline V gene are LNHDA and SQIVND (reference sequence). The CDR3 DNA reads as TGTGCCAGTAATCCCGCGGATCAGAACACCGGGGAGCTGTTTTTT. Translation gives CASNPADQNTGELFF.

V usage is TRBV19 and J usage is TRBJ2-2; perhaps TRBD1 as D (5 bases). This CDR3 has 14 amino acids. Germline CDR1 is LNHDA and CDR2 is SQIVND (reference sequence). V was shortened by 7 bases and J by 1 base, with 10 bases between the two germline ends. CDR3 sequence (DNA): TGTGCCAGTACACAGGCCTTGAACACCGGGGAGCTGTTTTTT. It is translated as CASTQALNTGELFF.

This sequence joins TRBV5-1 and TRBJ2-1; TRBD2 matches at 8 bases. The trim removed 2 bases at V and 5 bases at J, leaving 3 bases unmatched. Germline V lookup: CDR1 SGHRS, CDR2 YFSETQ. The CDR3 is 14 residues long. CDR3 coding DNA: TGCGCCAGCAGCTTCGGGGGGGCTAACAATGAGCAGTTCTTC. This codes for CASSFGGANNEQFF.

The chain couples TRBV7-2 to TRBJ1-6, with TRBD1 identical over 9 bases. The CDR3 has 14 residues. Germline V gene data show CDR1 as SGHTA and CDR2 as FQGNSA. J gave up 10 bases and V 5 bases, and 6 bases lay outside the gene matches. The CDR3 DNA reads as TGTGCCAGCAGCGAGACAGGGGGTTGGTCACCCCTCCACTTT. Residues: CASSETGGWSPLHF.

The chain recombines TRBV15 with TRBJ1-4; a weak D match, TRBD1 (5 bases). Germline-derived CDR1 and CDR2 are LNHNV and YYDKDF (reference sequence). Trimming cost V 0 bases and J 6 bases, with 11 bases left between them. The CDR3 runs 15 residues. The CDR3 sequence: CATSRDGADYEKLFF. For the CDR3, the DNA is TGTGCCACCAGCAGAGATGGGGCGGATTATGAAAAACTGTTTTTT.